The clone carrying this T cell receptor (beta chain) has a handful of counts. Antigen: not known. The CDR3 is made up of 16 amino acids. The germline CDR1 and CDR2 sequences are MNHNS and SASEGT. Trimming took 7 bases from V and 1 from J; bases not matched to a gene: 9. Researchers barred patients who had uncontrolled infection, other autoimmune disease, pregnancy or lactation. This sample holds PBMCs from approximately 10 ml fresh peripheral blood. The data are from a study of T cells in Graves' hyperthyroidism and ophthalmopathy. Across the study: At initial diagnosis, before any treatment had begun, peripheral blood was obtained.

TCR beta CDR3 region amplification was performed from RNA transcripts. Using the HTBI primer set, a first-round RT-PCR was run on the TCR CDR3. Via MiXCR, TCRdb re-called the multiplex PCR reads, giving one row per CDR3 protein. The data show about 590,000 distinct CDR3 sequences, 14% seen once. Notes on the study in general: Expanded thyroid clonotypes (above 0.001) were mostly also found in blood.

The receptor was derived from a woman aged 18 to 35 with Graves' ophthalmopathy. Sequenced sample: blood. J is TRBJ1-5 and V is TRBV6-1; TRBD1 matches 8 bases. CDR3 protein: CASNVGQGPSNQPQHF. The DNA of the CDR3 is TGTGCCAGCAACGTCGGACAGGGACCCAGCAATCAGCCCCAGCATTTT.